The 27 T cell receptor beta chains below come from one sample, sequenced in a study of control samples from healthy donors and cancer patients. Profiling relied on immunoSEQ multiplex PCR, and the TCRdb table lists in-frame clones only, not all of them. The repertoire holds roughly 450,000 clones, with 90% as singletons. What was sequenced was PBMCs. The receptors come from a man aged 35-49 years with head and neck cancer.

The rearrangement links TRBV14 to TRBJ2-7, with 9 nucleotides matching TRBD2. V gave up 0 bases and J gave up 2 bases; unmatched junction bases: 11. In germline, CDR1 is SGHDN, CDR2 FVKESK. The CDR3 sequence is 18 residues long. Here the CDR3 reads CASSQDPAGGPNPYEQYF. CDR3 DNA: TGTGCCAGCAGCCAAGACCCAGCGGGAGGACCCAACCCCTACGAGCAGTACTTC.

This clone has just one count. J is TRBJ2-3 and V is TRBV6-2 or TRBV6-3; 9 bases are a match to TRBD2. Germline V lookup: CDR1 MNHEY, CDR2 SVGEGT. The V segment lost 2 bases and the J segment 8 bases; nucleotides outside the gene matches: 11. The CDR3 is 16 residues long. CDR3 in amino acids: CASSYPSGRSAPTQYF. CDR3 DNA sequence: TGTGCCAGCAGTTACCCAAGCGGGAGGTCTGCCCCTACGCAGTATTTT.

This clone was seen once. The gene calls are TRBV6-1 and TRBJ2-7; a possible D gene is TRBD1 (5 bases). Trimming pared 3 bases from V and 3 bases from J, leaving 9 bases between. The CDR3 is 13 residues long. CDR1 and CDR2 from the germline V gene are MNHNS and SASEGT. CDR3 bases: TGTGCCAGCAGTGATGGGGCAGTCTACGAGCAGTACTTC. As protein: CASSDGAVYEQYF.

The chain couples TRBV20-1 to TRBJ1-4, with 8 bases fitting TRBD1. The germline V gene encodes CDR1 DFQATT and CDR2 SNEGSKA (reference sequence). The CDR3 is 15 residues long. V lost 5 bases to trimming and J lost 1 base; unmatched junction nucleotides: 6. The CDR3 is CSAGDRGRTNEKLFF. The CDR3, as DNA: TGCAGTGCTGGTGACAGGGGAAGAACTAATGAAAAACTGTTTTTT.

The genes are TRBV9 and TRBJ2-2; no firm D call. The CDR3 loop spans 16 amino acids. V was cut by 1 base and J by 0 bases, with 10 bases left in between. Germline CDR1 reads SGDLS; CDR2 reads YYNGEE. CDR3 loop: CASSVSSLANTGELFF. The CDR3 coding sequence is TGTGCCAGCAGCGTATCCTCCCTGGCGAACACCGGGGAGCTGTTTTTT.

The CDR3 protein is CASSLSGSGGQFF. In DNA, the CDR3 is TGTGCCAGCAGTCTGAGCGGGAGCGGTGGGCAGTTCTTC. The rearrangement joins TRBV6-1 to TRBJ2-1, with 8 bases lining up with TRBD2. V was clipped by 5 bases and J by 12 bases; unmatched bases: 9. The CDR3 has 13 amino acids. In germline, CDR1 is MNHNS, CDR2 SASEGT.

CDR3 sequence reads: CASSPSRSTNEKLFF. The CDR3 DNA reads as TGTGCCAGCTCACCATCGCGGTCAACTAATGAAAAACTGTTTTTT. The genes are TRBV18 and TRBJ1-4; D gene uncertain. CDR1 and CDR2 from the germline V gene are KGHSH and LQKENI. This CDR3 contains 15 residues. V was pared by 2 bases and J by 0 bases, with 7 bases between. The full variable domain, rest sourced from reference TRBV18 and TRBJ1-4, is NAGVMQNPRHLVRRRGQEARLRCSPMKGHSHVYWYRQLPEEGLKFMVYLQKENIIDESGMPKERFSAEFPKEGPSILRIQQVVRGDSAAYFCASSPSRSTNEKLFFGSGTQLSVL.

The CDR3 is CSAAGVEQYF. CDR3 bases: TGCAGTGCAGCAGGGGTTGAGCAGTACTTC. The V gene is TRBV20-1, the J gene TRBJ2-7; a weak D match, TRBD1 (6 bases). CDR1 and CDR2 from the germline V gene are DFQATT and SNEGSKA (reference sequence). With 6 bases removed from V and 7 bases from J, the gap between germline ends came to 10 bases. This CDR3 region has 10 residues.

This clone has only one observation. V gene TRBV7-9 combines with J gene TRBJ2-7; 10 bases are shared with TRBD2. The CDR3 contains 13 residues. Germline CDR1 reads SEHNR; CDR2 reads FQNEAQ (reference sequence). V shed 8 bases, J shed 7 bases, and the junction held 8 bases outside the gene matches. In DNA, the CDR3 is TGTGCCAGCTCGAGCGGGAGGGCCTCGGAGCAGTACTTC. This encodes CASSSGRASEQYF.

V and J are TRBV7-3 and TRBJ2-3; 9 positions match TRBD2. This CDR3 has 14 amino acids. Germline loops: CDR1 SGHTA, CDR2 FQGTGA. The ends lost 5 bases at V and 6 bases at J; junction bases unmatched: 6. The CDR3, as DNA: TGTGCCAGCAGCCCTCTGCTAGCGGGGGATACGCAGTATTTT. Amino acid sequence: CASSPLLAGDTQYF.

This rearrangement joins TRBV6-1 to TRBJ2-4; D uncertain. The CDR3 totals 16 residues. In germline, CDR1 is MNHNS, CDR2 SASEGT. V was cut by 2 bases and J by 1 base, with 12 bases left in between. The CDR3 nucleotides are TGTGCCAGCAGTGAACCCACAAACGAGGCCAAAAACATTCAGTACTTC. Translated: CASSEPTNEAKNIQYF.

The chain carries TRBV30 and TRBJ2-7, with 7 bases aligning to TRBD1. V lost 4 bases and J lost 7; bases outside the gene matches: 13. The germline V gene has CDR1 GTSNPN and CDR2 SVGIG (reference sequence). This CDR3 has 14 residues. The DNA for the CDR3 is TGTGCCTGGACTGTCCCGAGGGGGCGTTGGGAGCAGTACTTC. Protein product: CAWTVPRGRWEQYF.

The genes are TRBV19 and TRBJ2-5; perhaps TRBD2 as D (6 bases). CDR1 and CDR2 from the germline V gene are LNHDA and SQIVND (reference sequence). The CDR3 has 15 amino acids. With 5 bases removed from V and 2 bases from J, the gap between germline ends came to 15 bases. CDR3 bases: TGTGCCAGTAGTCCCAGTGAGGGACTGCAAGAGACCCAGTACTTC. Translating gives CASSPSEGLQETQYF.

The chain uses TRBV18 and TRBJ2-7, with TRBD1 matching over 8 bases. CDR1 is KGHSH, CDR2 LQKENI, per germline. Germline trimming cut 3 bases from V and 6 bases from J; bases unmatched to any gene: 7. This CDR3 spans 14 amino acids. In nucleotides, the CDR3 is TGTGCCAGCTCACCGTCGACAGGGGCTCGCGAGCAGTACTTC. This sequence encodes CASSPSTGAREQYF. Drawing the rest from reference TRBV18 and TRBJ2-7, the complete variable domain is NAGVMQNPRHLVRRRGQEARLRCSPMKGHSHVYWYRQLPEEGLKFMVYLQKENIIDESGMPKERFSAEFPKEGPSILRIQQVVRGDSAAYFCASSPSTGAREQYFGPGTRLTVT.

The chain employs TRBV4-2 and TRBJ2-5; a possible D gene is TRBD2 (6 bases). CDR3 length equals 14 residues. Germline CDR1 reads LGHNA; CDR2 reads YNFKEQ. Trimming took off 5 bases at V and 7 bases at J, with 17 bases between the two ends. The CDR3 DNA reads as TGTGCCAGCAGCTCCTCGAGGGACTGGGCGACCCAGTACTTC. It codes for CASSSSRDWATQYF.

V usage is TRBV7-3 and J usage is TRBJ1-1; D is unresolved. V lost 5 bases to trimming and J lost 1 base, with 8 bases between them. Per the germline V gene, CDR1 is SGHTA and CDR2 is FQGTGA. This CDR3 has 13 residues. The CDR3 sequence is CASSTDQNTEAFF. CDR3 nucleotide sequence: TGTGCCAGCAGCACCGATCAGAACACTGAAGCTTTCTTT.

Comment on this clone: Other DNA sequences in this specimen translate into the identical CDR3. This rearrangement joins TRBV12-3 or TRBV12-4 to TRBJ2-5, with no clear D. The CDR3 length is 11 residues. The V and J ends lost 6 bases and 2 bases respectively, with 4 bases between them. CDR3 bases: TGTGCCAGCAGCTTACAAGAGACCCAGTACTTC. Translated: CASSLQETQYF.

V is TRBV19 and J is TRBJ1-2; D possibly corresponds to TRBD1 (5 bases). This CDR3 is 14 amino acids long. The germline CDR1 and CDR2 sequences are LNHDA and SQIVND (reference sequence). Trimming left V 6 bases short and J 8 bases short, with 19 bases between. In DNA, the CDR3 is TGTGCCAGTAGCCCCGGGGGGGGTCCTCGGGGCTACACCTTC. Translating gives CASSPGGGPRGYTF.

The rearrangement uses TRBV11-3 and TRBJ2-5, with D perhaps matching TRBD1 or TRBD2 (5 bases each). CDR3 length: 15 amino acids. The germline gives CDR1 SGHNT, CDR2 YENEEA. The germline V and J ends were trimmed by 4 bases and 4 bases, with 16 bases remaining between them. DNA for the CDR3: TGTGCCAGCAGCTCGGGGACCGGAGTAGGAGAGACCCAGTACTTC. Translated, it gives CASSSGTGVGETQYF.

The chain carries TRBV4-1 and TRBJ1-2; D is unclear. Looked up from germline, CDR1 is MGHRA and CDR2 is YSYEKL. Between the trimmed V and J ends, which lost 1 base and 1 base, there was a span of 7 bases. There are 14 residues in the CDR3. The CDR3 region is CASSQGESNYGYTF. The CDR3 nucleotides read TGCGCCAGCAGCCAAGGAGAGAGTAACTATGGCTACACCTTC.

J is TRBJ2-7 and V is TRBV5-1; D might be TRBD2 (6 bases). There are 16 residues in the CDR3. Germline-derived CDR1 and CDR2 are SGHRS and YFSETQ. V gave up 4 bases and J gave up 0 bases, with 17 bases separating them. CDR3 residues: CASSTSGTSSSYEQYF. In DNA form, the CDR3 reads TGCGCCAGCAGCACCTCCGGGACTTCCAGCTCCTACGAGCAGTACTTC.

This clone was seen only once. This chain uses TRBV12-3 or TRBV12-4 with TRBJ2-5; tentatively, D is TRBD1 (6 bases). V was pared by 7 bases and J by 6 bases, with 15 bases between. This CDR3 contains 13 residues. CDR3 bases: TGTGCCAGCAACCCATCAGGGGAGAAGACCCAGTACTTC. Translating gives CASNPSGEKTQYF.

As DNA, the CDR3 is TGCAGCGTTAAGGTTGCGGGAAACACCATATATTTT. Amino acids: CSVKVAGNTIYF. V and J are TRBV29-1 and TRBJ1-3; D unresolved. CDR1 is SQVTM, CDR2 ANQGSEA, per germline. Trimming shortened V by 5 bases and J by 4 bases, and 9 bases separated the two germline ends. The CDR3 length is 12 residues.

V usage is TRBV7-2 and J usage is TRBJ2-2; 8 nucleotides align to TRBD1. Germline trimming cut 5 bases from V and 5 bases from J; bases unmatched to any gene: 10. Germline assignment: CDR1 SGHTA and CDR2 FQGNSA. The CDR3 covers 16 residues. The CDR3 reads CASSLDAGGVTGELFF. For the CDR3, the DNA is TGTGCCAGCAGCCTAGATGCAGGGGGCGTTACCGGGGAGCTGTTTTTT.

The rearrangement joins TRBV5-1 to TRBJ2-2, with 11 bases fitting TRBD2. After removal of 3 bases from V and 7 bases from J, the junction contained 5 bases not matched to a gene. Germline V gene lookup returns CDR1 SGHRS and CDR2 YFSETQ. This CDR3 spans 15 amino acids. CDR3 coding DNA: TGCGCCAGCAGCTCAGAACTAGCGGGGGACGGGGAGCTGTTTTTT. It codes for CASSSELAGDGELFF.

This chain connects TRBV28 to TRBJ1-1; unclear D gene. The germline gives CDR1 MDHEN, CDR2 SYDVKM. The germline V and J ends were trimmed by 7 bases and 3 bases, with 9 bases remaining between them. This CDR3 is built from 12 residues. The CDR3 sequence is CASTRLDTEAFF. CDR3 nucleotide sequence: TGTGCCAGCACCCGTTTGGACACTGAAGCTTTCTTT.

V gene TRBV28 combines with J gene TRBJ2-1, with D perhaps given as TRBD1 or TRBD2 (5 bases each). V shed 5 bases and J shed 6 bases, with 17 bases lying between them. The length of the CDR3 is 15 residues. Germline lookup yields CDR1 MDHEN and CDR2 SYDVKM. The CDR3 spells CASSPAGTNTNEQFF. CDR3 nucleotide sequence: TGTGCCAGCAGTCCAGCCGGGACCAACACCAATGAGCAGTTCTTC.